One and the same sample provided the 7 T cell receptor beta chains below, sequenced in a study of T cells after yellow fever vaccination. TCRdb re-derived calls from the 5' RACE reads in MiXCR, one entry per CDR3 protein. This table has about 300,000 distinct CDR3 sequences, 3% to 4.5% appearing once. The material was PBMCs, obtained 5 days after the yellow fever booster vaccination. Every receptor here comes from a young man who received the YFV17D yellow fever vaccine.

This clonotype was picked up many times. The chain links TRBV5-1 to TRBJ1-2; D remains ambiguous. The V gene's germline CDR1 is SGHRS and CDR2 YFSETQ. V lost 5 bases to trimming and J lost 8 bases, with 16 bases between them. This CDR3 has 13 residues. The CDR3, as DNA: TGCGCCAGCAGGGACGGACCGAGAGGGGGCTACACCTTC. Its protein is CASRDGPRGGYTF.

This clonotype was detected ten times or more. The chain couples TRBV7-8 to TRBJ2-5, with unresolved D. CDR1 is SGHVS, CDR2 FQNEAQ, per germline. The length of the CDR3 is 16 residues. Trimming pared 8 bases from V and 0 bases from J, leaving 19 bases between. The CDR3 loop is CASQTRPTLYQETQYF. DNA for the CDR3: TGTGCCAGCCAGACGCGGCCCACCCTGTACCAAGAGACCCAGTACTTC.

The V gene is TRBV18, the J gene TRBJ2-7; 8 nucleotides line up with TRBD1. This CDR3 spans 13 amino acids. Germline assignment: CDR1 KGHSH and CDR2 LQKENI. V trimming: 3 bases; J trimming: 5 bases; junction bases outside the gene matches: 3. The CDR3 loop reads CASSPAGGHEQYF. CDR3 sequence (DNA): TGTGCCAGCTCACCGGCAGGGGGCCACGAGCAGTACTTC.

This clonotype was seen only a few times. The V gene is TRBV6-5, the J gene TRBJ1-1; D unresolved. Germline assignment: CDR1 MNHEY and CDR2 SVGAGI. V was shortened by 8 bases and J by 1 base, with 11 bases between the two germline ends. There are 13 residues in the CDR3. CDR3 in amino acids: CASAGLANTEAFF. The DNA for the CDR3 is TGTGCCAGCGCGGGGTTGGCGAACACTGAAGCTTTCTTT.

This clonotype was observed a few times. The rearrangement links TRBV7-8 to TRBJ1-1, with no clear D. The germline gives CDR1 SGHVS, CDR2 FQNEAQ. The CDR3 contains 14 residues. The V and J ends lost 3 bases and 4 bases respectively, with 12 bases between them. Here the CDR3 reads CASSLPMETTEAFF. As DNA, the CDR3 is TGTGCCAGCAGCTTGCCCATGGAGACCACTGAAGCTTTCTTT.

This clonotype was detected only a few times. The V and J genes are TRBV27 and TRBJ2-2; no clear D gene. Per germline, CDR1 MNHEY and CDR2 SMNVEV (reference sequence). The V and J ends lost 9 bases and 0 bases respectively, with 11 bases between them. This CDR3 region has 14 residues. The CDR3: CASSDLTNTGELFF. CDR3 nucleotide sequence: TGTGCCAGTTCGGACCTAACGAACACCGGGGAGCTGTTTTTT.

The rearrangement links TRBV24-1 to TRBJ2-3, with 8 bases aligning to TRBD2. In germline, CDR1 is KGHDR, CDR2 SFDVKD. The CDR3 runs to 15 residues. V was pared by 9 bases and J by 0 bases, with 7 bases of the junction left unmatched. In nucleotides, the CDR3 is TGTGCCACCGGGCAGCGGGGGTCTAGCACAGATACGCAGTATTTT. Encoded protein: CATGQRGSSTDTQYF.